Listed here is a single T cell receptor (beta chain). Antigen specificity is unknown. V shed 3 bases and J shed 3 bases, with 8 bases lying between them. Per germline, CDR1 LNHDA and CDR2 SQIVND (reference sequence). There are 13 residues in the CDR3. The data were taken from a study of immune evolution from preneoplasia to lung adenocarcinoma. Overall study findings and caveats: Normal lung had highest clonality; later lesions appeared denser, more diverse.

Between about 2014 and 2018, patients underwent resection in Japan or China. Repertoires were generated with immunoSEQ multiplex PCR, while TCRdb's copy carries only in-frame clones and drops some. The repertoire consists of 9,500 to 11,000 clones, with 75% to 80% occurring once and the leading ten covering around 4.8%. This TCR was sampled from a person between 65 and 79 years old with lung adenocarcinoma. Source material: FFPE minimally invasive lung adenocarcinoma tissue. This chain connects TRBV19 to TRBJ1-1; D possibly corresponds to TRBD1 (5 bases). CDR3 sequence: CASSITGYTEAFF. The CDR3 region has the DNA TGTGCCAGTAGTATCACAGGATACACTGAAGCTTTCTTT.